The 9 T cell receptor beta chains below all came from one sample that was sequenced in a study of human T cells and chemical hapten exposure. Extraction of total RNA was performed on unfractionated whole blood. TCRdb called the 5' RACE reads again in MiXCR, with one record for every CDR3 protein. Of about 81,000 distinct CDR3 sequences listed, 7.7% are singletons. These receptors originate from a male donor in good health.

This clonotype occurred a few times. The chain has TRBV5-1 and TRBJ2-3, with 7 bases aligning to TRBD2. Germline trimming cut 3 bases from V and 5 bases from J; bases unmatched to any gene: 9. Germline CDR1 SGHRS, CDR2 YFSETQ. The CDR3 contains 15 residues. The CDR3, as DNA: TGCGCCAGCAGCTCGGCCCGGGGGGTTGGAGATACGCAGTATTTT. Encoded protein: CASSSARGVGDTQYF. Looking up the rest from reference TRBV5-1 and TRBJ2-3 gives the full variable domain: KAGVTQTPRYLIKTRGQQVTLSCSPISGHRSVSWYQQTPGQGLQFLFEYFSETQRNKGNFPGRFSGRQFSNSRSEMNVSTLELGDSALYLCASSSARGVGDTQYFGPGTRLTVL.

The count of this clonotype is one. Since a much larger clone is just one base distant, this may be a read error. The rearrangement joins TRBV12-3 or TRBV12-4 to TRBJ1-6; D remains unclear. The CDR3 sequence is 13 residues long. Between the trimmed V and J ends, which lost 3 bases and 10 bases, there was a span of 10 bases. CDR3 sequence: CASSFSGCSPLHF. CDR3 coding DNA: TGTGCCAGCAGTTTCTCGGGGTGCTCACCCCTCCACTTT.

The chain combines TRBV5-4 with TRBJ1-4, with 9 bases fitting TRBD1. Per the germline V gene, CDR1 is SGHNT and CDR2 is YYREEE (reference sequence). Germline trimming cut 1 base from V and 7 bases from J; bases unmatched to any gene: 5. There are 15 residues in the CDR3. CDR3 protein: CASSLWTGESEKLFF. The CDR3 DNA is TGTGCCAGCAGCTTGTGGACAGGGGAAAGTGAAAAACTGTTTTTT. The entire variable domain, with the rest obtained from reference TRBV5-4 and TRBJ1-4, is as follows: ETGVTQSPTHLIKTRGQQVTLRCSSQSGHNTVSWYQQALGQGPQFIFQYYREEENGRGNFPPRFSGLQFPNYSSELNVNALELDDSALYLCASSLWTGESEKLFFGSGTQLSVL.

This clonotype was seen ten or more times. The J gene is TRBJ1-1, the V gene TRBV5-1, with unresolved D. Germline lookup yields CDR1 SGHRS and CDR2 YFSETQ. There are 12 residues in the CDR3. Trimming removed 0 bases from V and 3 bases from J, with 3 bases in between. CDR3 bases: TGCGCCAGCAGCTTGGGGGACACTGAAGCTTTCTTT. As protein: CASSLGDTEAFF.

Regarding this clonotype: This may arise from a read error, as a much more abundant clone is one base away. V is TRBV15 and J is TRBJ2-1; 9 nucleotides line up with TRBD1. J was trimmed by 8 bases and V by 3 bases; bases with no gene match: 8. The CDR3 spans 15 residues. The germline CDR1 and CDR2 sequences are LNHNV and YYDKDF (reference sequence). The CDR3 spells CATSSYRDRDHEQFF. The CDR3 bases are TGTGCCACCAGCAGTTACCGGGACAGGGATCATGAGCAGTTCTTC.

The table lists this clonotype with many counts. The rearrangement joins TRBV5-1 to TRBJ1-1, with D maybe TRBD1 (6 bases). Germline lookup yields CDR1 SGHRS and CDR2 YFSETQ. The CDR3 has 15 residues. The V gene lost 0 bases and the J gene lost 5 bases, with 14 bases spanning the gap. The CDR3 sequence: CASSLALGAETEAFF. In DNA, the CDR3 is TGCGCCAGCAGCTTGGCCCTGGGGGCAGAGACTGAAGCTTTCTTT. Looking up the rest from reference TRBV5-1 and TRBJ1-1 gives the full variable domain: KAGVTQTPRYLIKTRGQQVTLSCSPISGHRSVSWYQQTPGQGLQFLFEYFSETQRNKGNFPGRFSGRQFSNSRSEMNVSTLELGDSALYLCASSLALGAETEAFFGQGTRLTVV.

This clonotype was counted only a few times. This chain joins TRBV12-3 or TRBV12-4 and TRBJ2-7, with TRBD2 matching over 8 bases. J lost 4 bases, V lost 3 bases, and 5 bases had no gene match. The CDR3 spans 14 residues. The CDR3 protein is CASSFSGTWYEQYF. The CDR3 nucleotides read TGTGCCAGCAGTTTTAGCGGGACTTGGTACGAGCAGTACTTC.

The CDR3 loop reads CASSEDSSYNSPLHF. CDR3 coding DNA: TGTGCCAGCAGTGAGGACAGCTCCTATAATTCACCCCTCCACTTT. The chain couples TRBV2 to TRBJ1-6; a weak D match, TRBD1 (6 bases). Germline V CDR1 and CDR2: SNHLY, FYNNEI. V dropped 3 bases and J dropped 0 bases, with 6 bases sitting between them. The CDR3 extends over 15 amino acids.

The table lists this clonotype with a few counts. J is TRBJ2-1 and V is TRBV7-9, with D possibly TRBD2 on 5 matching bases. V lost 5 bases to trimming and J lost 4 bases, with 15 bases between them. The CDR3 sequence is 15 residues long. Germline CDR1 and CDR2: SEHNR and FQNEAQ (reference sequence). This chain's CDR3 is CASSQPSWGYNEQFF. Written as DNA, the CDR3 is TGTGCCAGCAGCCAGCCTAGCTGGGGATACAATGAGCAGTTCTTC. The full variable domain, rest sourced from reference TRBV7-9 and TRBJ2-1, is DTGVSQNPRHKITKRGQNVTFRCDPISEHNRLYWYRQTLGQGPEFLTYFQNEAQLEKSRLLSDRFSAERPKGSFSTLEIQRTEQGDSAMYLCASSQPSWGYNEQFFGPGTRLTVL.